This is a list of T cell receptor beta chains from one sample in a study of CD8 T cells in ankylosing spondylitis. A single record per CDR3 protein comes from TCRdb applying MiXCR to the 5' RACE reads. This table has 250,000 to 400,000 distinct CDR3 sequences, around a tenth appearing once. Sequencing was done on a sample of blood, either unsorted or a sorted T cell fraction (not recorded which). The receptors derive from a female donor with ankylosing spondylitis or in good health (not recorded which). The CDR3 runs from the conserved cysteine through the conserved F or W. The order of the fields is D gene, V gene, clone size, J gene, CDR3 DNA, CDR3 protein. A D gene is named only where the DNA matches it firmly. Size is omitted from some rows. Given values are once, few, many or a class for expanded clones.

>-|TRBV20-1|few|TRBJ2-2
TGCAGTGCTAGGCCCCAAGGAGGACAACGGAACACCGGGGAGCTGTTTTTT
CSARPQGGQRNTGELFF
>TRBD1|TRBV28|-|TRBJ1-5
TGTGCCAGCAGTTTGTCCCCCGGGACAGGGAAAAGAAGCAATCAGCCCCAGCATTTT
CASSLSPGTGKRSNQPQHF
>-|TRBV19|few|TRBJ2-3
TGTGCCAGTAGCCAGGGGGGGACTAGGGGCACAGATACGCAGTATTTT
CASSQGGTRGTDTQYF
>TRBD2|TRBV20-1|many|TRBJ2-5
TGCAGTGCTAGAGATGAGGGGCTAGCGGCTCAAGAGACCCAGTACTTC
CSARDEGLAAQETQYF
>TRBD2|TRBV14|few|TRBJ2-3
TGTGCCAGCAGCCAAGTCGGCGGGAGTAGAACAGATACGCAGTATTTT
CASSQVGGSRTDTQYF
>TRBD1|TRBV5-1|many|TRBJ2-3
TGCGCCAGCAGCCGGGGACAGGGGGGGACAGATACGCAGTATTTT
CASSRGQGGTDTQYF
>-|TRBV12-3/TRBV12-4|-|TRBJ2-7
TGTGCCAGCAGTCCCAGACCAGGGTCCCCTCCGGTCGAGCAGTACTTC
CASSPRPGSPPVEQYF
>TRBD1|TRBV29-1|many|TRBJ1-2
TGCAGCGTTGAAAACTGGACAGGGTATGGCTACACCTTC
CSVENWTGYGYTF
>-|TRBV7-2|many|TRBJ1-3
TGTGCCAGCAGCTTAGTCGGCAGGGTAGCTGGAAACACCATATATTTT
CASSLVGRVAGNTIYF
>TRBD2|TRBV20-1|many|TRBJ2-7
TGCAGTGCTAGAGTCGCGGGAGGTTTGGACGAGCAGTACTTC
CSARVAGGLDEQYF
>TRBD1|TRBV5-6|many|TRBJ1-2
TGTGCCAGCAGCCCTTCCGGGACAGCATTTTATGGCTACACCTTC
CASSPSGTAFYGYTF
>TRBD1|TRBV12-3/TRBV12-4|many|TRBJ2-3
TGTGCCAGCAGACGACAGGGGAGCACAGATACGCAGTATTTT
CASRRQGSTDTQYF
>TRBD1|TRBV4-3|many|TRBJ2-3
TGCGCCAGCAGCCACGGACAGGGGGTACTCACAGATACGCAGTATTTT
CASSHGQGVLTDTQYF
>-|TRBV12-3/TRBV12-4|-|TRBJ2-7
TGTGCCAGCGCGGGACAGCACTACGAGCAGTACTTC
CASAGQHYEQYF
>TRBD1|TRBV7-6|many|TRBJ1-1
TGTGCCAGCAGCTACGGACAGGGGAACACTGAAGCTTTCTTT
CASSYGQGNTEAFF
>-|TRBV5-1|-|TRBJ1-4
TGCGCCAGCAGCTTGGCAGCCCCGGATGAAAAACTGTTTTTT
CASSLAAPDEKLFF
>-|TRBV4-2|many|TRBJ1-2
TGTGCCAGCAGCCCCCGGGCGGAGGGGCACAACTATGGCTACACCTTC
CASSPRAEGHNYGYTF
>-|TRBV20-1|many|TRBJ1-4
TGCAGTGCCCCCAGGGCTGAAAAACTGTTTTTT
CSAPRAEKLFF
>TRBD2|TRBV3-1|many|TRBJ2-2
TGTGCCAGCAGCCCGGGACTAGCGGGAGCCGGGGAGCTGTTTTTT
CASSPGLAGAGELFF
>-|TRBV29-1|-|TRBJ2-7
TGCAGCGTTGGAAAACCCGGTCCGTCCTACGAGCAGTACTTC
CSVGKPGPSYEQYF
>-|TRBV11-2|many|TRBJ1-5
TGTGCCAGCAGCTTAAATCCGGGCAGTCTAAGCAATCAGCCCCAGCATTTT
CASSLNPGSLSNQPQHF
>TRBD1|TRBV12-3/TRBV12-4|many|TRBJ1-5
TGTGCCAGCAGGACGGGACAGGGGGCCCAGCCCCAGCATTTT
CASRTGQGAQPQHF
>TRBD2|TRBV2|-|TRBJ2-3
TGTGCCAGCAGTGTCTCATCCGGGACTAGCGGGGATGGGACAGATACGCAGTATTTT
CASSVSSGTSGDGTDTQYF
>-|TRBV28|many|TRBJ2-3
TGTGGCTCCTACTCTCTAAGCACAGATACGCAGTATTTT
CGSYSLSTDTQYF
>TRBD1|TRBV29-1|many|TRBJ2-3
TGCAGCGCGACAGGGGTGGCAGATACGCAGTATTTT
CSATGVADTQYF
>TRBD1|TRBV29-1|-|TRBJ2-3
TGCAGCGTTGAAGACCGCTTGACAGGGAGCACAGATACGCAGTATTTT
CSVEDRLTGSTDTQYF
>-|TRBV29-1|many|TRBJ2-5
TGCAGCGCTGACTCCCGTCCGGGGTACCAAGAGACCCAGTACTTC
CSADSRPGYQETQYF
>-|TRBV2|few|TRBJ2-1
TGTGCCAGCAGTGAGGCTGGGTACGATGAGCAGTTCTTC
CASSEAGYDEQFF
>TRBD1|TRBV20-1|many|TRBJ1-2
TGCAGTGCCGCGACAGGGCCCTACTACACCTTC
CSAATGPYYTF
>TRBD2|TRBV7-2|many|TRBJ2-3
TGTGCCAGCAGCGTAAGACTAGCGGGGGCAGATACGCAGTATTTT
CASSVRLAGADTQYF
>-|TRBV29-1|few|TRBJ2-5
TGCAGCGTTGAGCGGGGTTTGGAGACCCAGTACTTC
CSVERGLETQYF
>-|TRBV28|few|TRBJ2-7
TGTGCCAGCACCTCTTATGGTTTGGCGGACGAGCAGTACTTC
CASTSYGLADEQYF
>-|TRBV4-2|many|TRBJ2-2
TGTGCCAGCAGCCAAGAGAAAAGGGTGTCCGGGGAGCTGTTTTTT
CASSQEKRVSGELFF
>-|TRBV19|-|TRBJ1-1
TGTGCCAGTAGTATCAGGGTGGACACTGAAGCTTTCTTT
CASSIRVDTEAFF
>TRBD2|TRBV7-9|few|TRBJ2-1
TGTGCCGTCACCTTTACGATGCGGGGGTACAATGAGCAGTTCTTC
CAVTFTMRGYNEQFF
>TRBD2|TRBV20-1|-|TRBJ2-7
TGCAGTGCTGGACGACTAGCGGGGCCTGGGGAGCAGTACTTC
CSAGRLAGPGEQYF
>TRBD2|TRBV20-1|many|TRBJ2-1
TGCAGTGCTTCGACCCCGACCGAGCGGGGATTCAATGAGCAGTTCTTC
CSASTPTERGFNEQFF
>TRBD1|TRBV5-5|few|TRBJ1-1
TGTGCCAGCAGTCATCGATTTGGACAGGGGGCCACTGAAGCTTTCTTT
CASSHRFGQGATEAFF
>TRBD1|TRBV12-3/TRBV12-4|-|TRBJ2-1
TGTGCCAGCACCCAAGATCGCGGACAGGGGTCTTACAATGAGCAGTTCTTC
CASTQDRGQGSYNEQFF
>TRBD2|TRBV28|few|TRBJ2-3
TGTGCCGGCAGTCCCGGGACTAGCAGGACAGATACGCAGTATTTT
CAGSPGTSRTDTQYF
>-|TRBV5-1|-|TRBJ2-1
TGCGCCAGCAGCTTGGGTTCGTTGGGCGATCATGAGCAGTTCTTC
CASSLGSLGDHEQFF
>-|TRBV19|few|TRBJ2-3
TGTGCCAGTAGTATCCAGGGCACAGATACGCAGTATTTT
CASSIQGTDTQYF
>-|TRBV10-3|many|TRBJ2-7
TGTGCCATCGCCCAGGAGTACGAGCAGTACTTC
CAIAQEYEQYF
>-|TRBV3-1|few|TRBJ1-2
TGTGCCAGCAGCCCGTTTGGTACCGGTTATGGCTACACCTTC
CASSPFGTGYGYTF
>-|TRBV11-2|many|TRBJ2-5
TGTGGCACCGGACAGGCGGGAAAAGAGACCCAGTACTTC
CGTGQAGKETQYF
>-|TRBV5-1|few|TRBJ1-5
TGCGCCAGCAGCTTCGACGGGCAAAATCAGCCCCAGCATTTT
CASSFDGQNQPQHF